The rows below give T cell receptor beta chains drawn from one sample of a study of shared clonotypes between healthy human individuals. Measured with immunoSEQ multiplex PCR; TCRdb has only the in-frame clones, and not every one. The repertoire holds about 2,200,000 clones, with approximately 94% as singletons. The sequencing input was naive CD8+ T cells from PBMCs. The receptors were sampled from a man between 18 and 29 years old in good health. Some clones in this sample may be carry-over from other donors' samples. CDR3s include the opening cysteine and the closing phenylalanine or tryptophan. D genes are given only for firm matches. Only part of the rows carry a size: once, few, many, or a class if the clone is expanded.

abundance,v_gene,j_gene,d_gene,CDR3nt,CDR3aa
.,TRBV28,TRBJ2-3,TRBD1,TGTGCCAGCAGCAACCGGGACAGGGGGCTCACAGATACGCAGTATTTT,CASSNRDRGLTDTQYF
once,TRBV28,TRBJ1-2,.,TGTGCCAGCGACGAACAACGGCTCGGGTACAGGACAGCAGATTATGGCTACACCTTC,CASDEQRLGYRTADYGYTF
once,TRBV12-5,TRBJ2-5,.,TGTGCTAGTGGTCCTCCTCGAGGGGCCCGGTGGGAGACCCAGTACTTC,CASGPPRGARWETQYF
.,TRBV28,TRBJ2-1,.,TGTGCCAGCAGTTTGGGTAGGGGGAATGAGCAGTTCTTC,CASSLGRGNEQFF
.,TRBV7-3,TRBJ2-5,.,TGTGCCAGCAGTCCCGACAGGGAGGGGAAGACCCAGTACTTC,CASSPDREGKTQYF
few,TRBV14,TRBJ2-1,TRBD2,TGTGCCAGCAGCCAGGGACTAGCCAATGAGCAGTTCTTC,CASSQGLANEQFF
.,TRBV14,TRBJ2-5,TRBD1,TGTGCCAGCAGCCCCCGACAGGGGAAAGAGACCCAGTACTTC,CASSPRQGKETQYF
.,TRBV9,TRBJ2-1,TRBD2,TGTGCCAGCAGCATTGGACTAGCGGGAGGGGACAATGAGCAGTTCTTC,CASSIGLAGGDNEQFF
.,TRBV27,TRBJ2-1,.,TGTGCCAGCAGTTTTCTCGGGTCTCACAATGAGCAGTTCTTC,CASSFLGSHNEQFF
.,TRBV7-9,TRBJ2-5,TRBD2,TGTGCCAACAGCTTAGTTGGCGGGAGCGGGACTCAAGAGACCCAGTACTTC,CANSLVGGSGTQETQYF
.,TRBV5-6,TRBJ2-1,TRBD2,TGTGCCAGCAGCTTTGCACTAGCGGGAGTATATTACAATGAGCAGTTCTTC,CASSFALAGVYYNEQFF
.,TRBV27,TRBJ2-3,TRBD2,TGTGCCAGCAGTTTACTAGCGGAGATGAGAGATACGCAGTATTTT,CASSLLAEMRDTQYF
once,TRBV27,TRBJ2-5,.,TGTGCCAGCACCTCAGAGGGACGAGGGGAGCAGTACTTC,CASTSEGRGEQYF
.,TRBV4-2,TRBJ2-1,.,TGTGCCAGCAGCCAAGAGGTAGGGCGGGAAGACTACAATGAGCAGTTCTTC,CASSQEVGREDYNEQFF
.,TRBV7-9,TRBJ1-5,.,TGTGCCAGCAGCTTAGCGGGGCTTCAGCCCCAGCATTTT,CASSLAGLQPQHF
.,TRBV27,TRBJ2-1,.,TGTGCCAGCAGCGGGACTTTACTCCACAATGAGCAGTTCTTC,CASSGTLLHNEQFF
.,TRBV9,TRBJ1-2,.,TGTGCCAGCAGCGCATATATGGAGGCGCCTAACTATGGCTACACCTTC,CASSAYMEAPNYGYTF
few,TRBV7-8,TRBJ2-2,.,TGTGCCAGCAGCCCTAACACCGGGGAGCTGTTTTTT,CASSPNTGELFF
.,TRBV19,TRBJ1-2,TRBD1,TGTGCCAGTAGTGTACGGGACAGGGATGGCTACACCTTC,CASSVRDRDGYTF
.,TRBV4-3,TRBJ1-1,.,TGCGCCAGCAGCCAAGATCGACACGTCAACACTGAAGCTTTCTTT,CASSQDRHVNTEAFF
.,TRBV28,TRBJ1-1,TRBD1,TGTGCCAGCAGTTTGGGGACAGGGGGGTACACTGAAGCTTTCTTT,CASSLGTGGYTEAFF
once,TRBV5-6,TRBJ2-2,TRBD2,TGTGCCAGCAGCTCATTTGAGGGAGGGCCCGAGGAGCTGTTTTTT,CASSSFEGGPEELFF
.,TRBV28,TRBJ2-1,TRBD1,TGTGCCAGCAGTTTCTTGATCCAGGGGGCGGACAATGAGCAGTTCTTC,CASSFLIQGADNEQFF
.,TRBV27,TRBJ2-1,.,TGTGCCAGCAGTTTACAGTTGAGGGCTCCAAGGAATGAGCAGTTCTTC,CASSLQLRAPRNEQFF
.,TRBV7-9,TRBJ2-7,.,TGTGCCAGCAGCTTTGGAGGGGACTACGAGCAGTACTTC,CASSFGGDYEQYF
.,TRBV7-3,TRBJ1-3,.,TGTGCCAGCAGCTTATCCGGGCCCGGAAACACCATATATTTT,CASSLSGPGNTIYF
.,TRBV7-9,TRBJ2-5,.,TGTGCCAGCAGCCCGCAAAGGGCGGGGCTACAAGAGACCCAGTACTTC,CASSPQRAGLQETQYF
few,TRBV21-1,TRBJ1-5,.,TGTGCCAGCAGCAATTGGGGTCAGCCCCAGCATTTT,CASSNWGQPQHF
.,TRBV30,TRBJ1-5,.,TGTGCCTTAAACCAGGACGGTAGCAATCAGCCCCAGCATTTT,CALNQDGSNQPQHF
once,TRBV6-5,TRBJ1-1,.,TGTGCCAGCAGTCCGGGGGTAAGCACTGAAGCTTTCTTT,CASSPGVSTEAFF
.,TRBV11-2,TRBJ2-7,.,TGTGCCAGCAGCTTAATGAGACAGGACCTTCTGGAGCAGTACTTC,CASSLMRQDLLEQYF
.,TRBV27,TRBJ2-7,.,TGTGCCAGCAGTTTAAGGGGCAGGCCCTACGAGCAGTACTTC,CASSLRGRPYEQYF
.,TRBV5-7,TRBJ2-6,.,TGTGCCAGCAGCCCGCCAGGGGCCAACGTCCTGACTTTC,CASSPPGANVLTF
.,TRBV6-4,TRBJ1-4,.,TGTGCCAGCAGTGAATCTTCTGCAACTAATGAAAAACTGTTTTTT,CASSESSATNEKLFF
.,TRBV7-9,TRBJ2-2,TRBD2,TGTGCCAGCAGCTCCCCGGGACTAGCGGGAGCAAGCGGGGAGCTGTTTTTT,CASSSPGLAGASGELFF
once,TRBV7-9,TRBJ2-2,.,TGTGCCAGCAGCCCTCCGGCTAGGCTCGGGTTCGGGGAGCTGTTTTTT,CASSPPARLGFGELFF
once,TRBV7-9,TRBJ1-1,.,TGTGCCAGCAGCTTAGCTCCAGGGGTGAACACTGAAGCTTTCTTT,CASSLAPGVNTEAFF
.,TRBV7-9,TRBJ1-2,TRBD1,TGTGCCAGCAGCTTAGGGACAGGGGGCCGGTATGGCTACACCTTC,CASSLGTGGRYGYTF
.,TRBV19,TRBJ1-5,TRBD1,TGTGCCAGTAGTACGAAACGGACAGGGAATCAGCCCCAGCATTTT,CASSTKRTGNQPQHF
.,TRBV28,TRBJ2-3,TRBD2,TGTGCCAGCAGTCCATTAGAGCGGGAGTCCTCAGATACGCAGTATTTT,CASSPLERESSDTQYF
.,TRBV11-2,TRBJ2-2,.,TGTGCCAGCAGCCATACTATAACGTCGGGACGGGCCGGGGAGCTGTTTTTT,CASSHTITSGRAGELFF
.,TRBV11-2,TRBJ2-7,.,TGTGCCAGCAGCTTAGTCGACGGCCCCTACGAGCAGTACTTC,CASSLVDGPYEQYF
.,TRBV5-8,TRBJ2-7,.,TGTGCCAGCAGACACAGGGTCTACGAGCAGTACTTC,CASRHRVYEQYF
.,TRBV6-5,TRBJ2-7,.,TGTGCCAGCAGTAGAGACAGCTCCATCTCCTACGAGCAGTACTTC,CASSRDSSISYEQYF
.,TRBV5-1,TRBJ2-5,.,TGCGCCAGCAGCTCGGACCGGGAGTACCAAGAGACCCAGTACTTC,CASSSDREYQETQYF
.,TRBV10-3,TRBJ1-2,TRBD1,TGTGCCATCAGTCCTGACAGGGAGAAATATGGCTACACCTTC,CAISPDREKYGYTF
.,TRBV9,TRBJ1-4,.,TGTGCCAGCAGCCCCCAGACGGGTTTGAAAAAACTGTTTTTT,CASSPQTGLKKLFF
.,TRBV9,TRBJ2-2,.,TGTGCCAGCAGCATATCAGACCTAAACACCGGGGAGCTGTTTTTT,CASSISDLNTGELFF
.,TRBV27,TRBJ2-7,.,TGTGCCAGCAGTGGGGGGGCGCCCCTCGGGGAGCAGTACTTC,CASSGGAPLGEQYF
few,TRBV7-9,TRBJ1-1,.,TGTGCCAGCAGCTTATCGACCCCAGAAGCTTTCTTT,CASSLSTPEAFF
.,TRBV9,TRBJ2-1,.,TGTGCCAGCAGCGCGGGACTGACCGGGAATGAGCAGTTCTTC,CASSAGLTGNEQFF
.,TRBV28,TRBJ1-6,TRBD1,TGTGCCAGCAACCCGGGGACAGGGGGGATTTCACCCCTCCACTTT,CASNPGTGGISPLHF